This entry lists 18 T cell receptor beta chains sequenced from one sample in a study of immune heterogeneity within non-small cell lung tumors. Amplifying TCR beta CDR3 involved multiplex PCR carried out with 32 V and 13 J primers. TCRdb called the multiplex PCR reads again in MiXCR, with one record for every CDR3 protein. The sample consists of thousands of distinct CDR3 sequences, around 23% of them appearing once. For each sample, template was roughly 0.65 ug of bulk tumor genomic DNA. Several biopsies per primary tumor were taken during surgery, spaced as far apart as possible. Curative surgical treatment was performed in patients who had newly diagnosed, untreated non-small cell lung cancer. Input material: lung tumor tissue. Receptors originate from a man between 60 and 75 years old with non-small cell lung cancer.

This clonotype is deemed medium-sized. The gene calls are TRBV5-4 and TRBJ2-1; D not certain. The ends were cut back, 5 bases at V and 9 bases at J, with 12 bases in the middle. The germline CDR1 and CDR2 sequences are SGHNT and YYREEE (reference sequence). The CDR3 contains 12 residues. Written as DNA, the CDR3 is TGTGCCAGCAGTTTGCTTCCAGCTGAGCAGTTCTTC. It yields the protein CASSLLPAEQFF.

This clonotype was recorded many times. The J gene is TRBJ1-2, the V gene TRBV7-9, with D unclear. The germline V and J ends were trimmed by 0 bases and 4 bases, with 9 bases remaining between them. Germline CDR1 reads SEHNR; CDR2 reads FQNEAQ (reference sequence). The CDR3 contains 14 residues. CDR3: CASSLAAARYGYTF. The DNA of the CDR3 is TGTGCCAGCAGCTTAGCTGCGGCCCGCTATGGCTACACCTTC.

In this sample, this clonotype turned up many times. The chain uses TRBV6-1 and TRBJ2-5, with D perhaps TRBD2 (6 bases). The CDR3 extends over 13 amino acids. V lost 6 bases, J lost 5 bases, and 13 bases lay in between. Germline-derived CDR1 and CDR2 are MNHNS and SASEGT. CDR3 residues: CASRRTIRETQYF. In nucleotides, the CDR3 is TGTGCCAGCAGGAGGACTATCCGTGAGACCCAGTACTTC.

Remarks on this clonotype: A much more abundant neighbour one base away suggests this may be a read error. The CDR3 nucleotides read TGCGCCAGCAGCTTGGAGCGGGAGGGGTCCGATAAGCAGTATTTT. Translated: CASSLEREGSDKQYF. This chain joins TRBV5-1 and TRBJ2-3, with 10 bases fitting TRBD2. Germline CDR1 SGHRS, CDR2 YFSETQ. The CDR3 has 15 amino acids.

This clonotype showed up just a few times. This chain joins TRBV2 and TRBJ2-5, with 10 bases fitting TRBD2. Germline-derived CDR1 and CDR2 are SNHLY and FYNNEI. V gave up 4 bases and J gave up 4 bases; unmatched junction bases: 0. The CDR3 runs to 13 residues. The CDR3 region has the DNA TGTGCCAGCAGTGGACTAGCGGGAGAGACCCAGTACTTC. This encodes CASSGLAGETQYF.

With respect to this clonotype: With a much larger clone just one base away, this may be a read error. The CDR3, as DNA: TGTGCCAGCAGCGTAGGGACTAGCTGGAACCCGGAGACCCAGTACTTC. Its translation is CASSVGTSWNPETQYF. The rearrangement joins TRBV9 to TRBJ2-5; 8 nucleotides match TRBD2. Germline CDR1 SGDLS, CDR2 YYNGEE. There are 16 residues in the CDR3. V gave up 0 bases and J gave up 5 bases; unmatched junction bases: 9.

Of note for this clonotype: A clone one base away is much larger, so this may be a read error. The V and J genes are TRBV6-1 and TRBJ2-1; 7 bases agree with TRBD2. Germline CDR1 is MNHNS and CDR2 is SASEGT. The CDR3 consists of 13 residues. CDR3 sequence: CASSPRAREAESF. The CDR3 region has the DNA TGTGCCAGCAGCCCTAGGGCACGGGAGGCGGAGTCCTTC.

This clonotype rates as medium-sized. This chain joins TRBV18 and TRBJ1-1, with 7 bases aligning to TRBD1. Germline V gene data show CDR1 as KGHSH and CDR2 as LQKENI. The length of the CDR3 is 14 residues. V shed 4 bases, J shed 5 bases, and the junction held 7 bases outside the gene matches. The CDR3 sequence is CASSLTTGWTEAFF. The CDR3 region has the DNA TGTGCCAGCTCACTTACGACAGGGTGGACTGAAGCTTTCTTT.

This clonotype was seen more than once but under ten times. J is TRBJ1-1 and V is TRBV5-1, with a weak D call TRBD1 (5 bases). The CDR3 consists of 14 residues. Germline V lookup: CDR1 SGHRS, CDR2 YFSETQ. V lost 0 bases to trimming and J lost 5 bases, with 11 bases between them. The chain's CDR3 is CASSLEGTRTEAFF. CDR3 coding DNA: TGCGCCAGCAGCTTGGAAGGGACGCGGACTGAAGCTTTCTTT.

This clonotype has a count of ten or more. V gene TRBV7-9 combines with J gene TRBJ1-2; D not resolved. Germline-derived CDR1 and CDR2 are SEHNR and FQNEAQ (reference sequence). The CDR3 loop spans 14 amino acids. The ends were cut back, 2 bases at V and 6 bases at J, with 13 bases in the middle. The CDR3 DNA is TGTGCCAGCAGCTTAATTCTAGGCGGAAATGGCTACACCTTC. Its translation is CASSLILGGNGYTF. Together with reference TRBV7-9 and TRBJ1-2, the CDR3 gives the full variable domain: DTGVSQNPRHKITKRGQNVTFRCDPISEHNRLYWYRQTLGQGPEFLTYFQNEAQLEKSRLLSDRFSAERPKGSFSTLEIQRTEQGDSAMYLCASSLILGGNGYTFGSGTRLTVV.

This clonotype is termed medium-sized (0.01 to 0.1%). The genes are TRBV15 and TRBJ1-5; tentative D call: TRBD1 (6 bases). The CDR3 length is 16 residues. Trimming stripped 0 bases from V and 6 bases from J, with 15 bases between. Looked up from germline, CDR1 is LNHNV and CDR2 is YYDKDF (reference sequence). This chain's CDR3 is CATSREITGSGQPQHF. The CDR3 DNA reads TGTGCCACCAGCAGAGAAATTACAGGGTCAGGTCAGCCCCAGCATTTT.

Worth noting for this clonotype: This may stem from a read error, because a much larger clone lies one nucleotide away. J is TRBJ2-1 and V is TRBV20-1; D gene ambiguous. The CDR3 has 17 residues. CDR1 and CDR2 from the germline V gene are DFQATT and SNEGSKA (reference sequence). The V and J ends lost 4 bases and 0 bases respectively, with 19 bases between them. CDR3 nucleotide sequence: TGCAGTGCTACCCGAAGTTTGCCGCTCGGCTCCTACAATGAGCAGTTCTTC. This gives the protein CSATRSLPLGSYNEQFF.

This clonotype counts as medium-sized. V usage is TRBV9 and J usage is TRBJ2-6; D uncertain. There are 17 residues in the CDR3. Germline V gene data show CDR1 as SGDLS and CDR2 as YYNGEE. The V end was cut by 4 bases, the J end by 0 bases, with 14 bases between. The chain's CDR3 is CASSPDQPYSGANVLTF. CDR3 in DNA: TGTGCCAGCAGCCCTGATCAACCCTACTCTGGGGCCAACGTCCTGACTTTC.

This clonotype was observed many times. The genes are TRBV9 and TRBJ1-4; no reliable D call. The CDR3 has 13 residues. Trimming shortened V by 3 bases and J by 8 bases, and 11 bases separated the two germline ends. Germline V lookup: CDR1 SGDLS, CDR2 YYNGEE. CDR3 sequence: CASSDLGGEKLFF. The CDR3 nucleotides read TGTGCCAGCAGCGACCTTGGAGGGGAAAAACTGTTTTTT. The variable domain in full, with the rest retrieved from reference TRBV9 and TRBJ1-4, is DSGVTQTPKHLITATGQRVTLRCSPRSGDLSVYWYQQSLDQGLQFLIQYYNGEERAKGNILERFSAQQFPDLHSELNLSSLELGDSALYFCASSDLGGEKLFFGSGTQLSVL.

This clonotype rates as medium-sized (0.01 to 0.1%). The chain carries TRBV10-3 and TRBJ1-2; perhaps TRBD1 as D (5 bases). Per the germline V gene, CDR1 is ENHRY and CDR2 is SYGVKD. The CDR3 spans 17 residues. The V end lost 3 bases, the J end lost 1 base, and 18 bases lay between the germline ends. For the CDR3, the DNA is TGTGCCATCAGTGAACCCGGGACCCCTCGAGGTAACTATGGCTACACCTTC. Protein sequence: CAISEPGTPRGNYGYTF.

This clonotype was seen ten or more times. The V and J genes are TRBV5-6 and TRBJ2-5; unclear D gene. Germline lookup yields CDR1 SGHDT and CDR2 YYEEEE. The CDR3 runs 13 residues. V dropped 3 bases and J dropped 0 bases, with 6 bases sitting between them. CDR3 residues: CASSYTNQETQYF. The CDR3 DNA is TGTGCCAGCAGCTACACAAACCAAGAGACCCAGTACTTC. The whole variable domain, remainder taken from reference TRBV5-6 and TRBJ2-5, is DAGVTQSPTHLIKTRGQQVTLRCSPKSGHDTVSWYQQALGQGPQFIFQYYEEEERQRGNFPDRFSGHQFPNYSSELNVNALLLGDSALYLCASSYTNQETQYFGPGTRLLVL.

This chain joins TRBV5-5 and TRBJ2-1, with 11 bases identical to TRBD2. The CDR3 loop spans 15 amino acids. CDR1 is SGHKS, CDR2 YYEKEE, per germline (reference sequence). With V trimmed by 3 bases and J by 3 bases, 2 bases remained unmatched. CDR3 DNA sequence: TGTGCCAGCAGCTCGACTAGCGGGAACTACAATGAGCAGTTCTTC. This encodes CASSSTSGNYNEQFF.

Note on this clonotype: A much larger clone differs by one base, so this may be a read error. The chain's CDR3 is CASSIAGSYKQYF. CDR3 bases: TGTGCCAGTAGTATCGCGGGATCCTACAAGCAGTACTTC. This sequence joins TRBV19 and TRBJ2-7; the D gene is possibly TRBD2 (6 bases). In germline, CDR1 is LNHDA, CDR2 SQIVND (reference sequence). CDR3 size: 13 residues.